This T cell receptor beta chain was found in a study of cytomegalovirus exposure and HLA in healthy donors. Study results and limitations: There were several of the most significant clusters that appeared linked to common viral pathogens in a later analysis.

PCR involved 60 Vbeta and 13 Jbeta primers. Measured with immunoSEQ multiplex PCR; TCRdb has only the in-frame clones, and not every one. The profile shows about 130,000 clones, approximately 80% of them singletons. Of note for this clone: Its antigen is undetermined.

Trimming at V came to 8 bases and at J to 3 bases, leaving 11 bases not matched to a gene. This CDR3 region has 15 residues. The V gene's germline CDR1 is SGHVS and CDR2 FQNEAQ. Sequences were obtained from PBMCs. The sequence derives from a human donor in good health. The chain employs TRBV7-8 and TRBJ2-5, with 8 bases aligning to TRBD2. DNA of the CDR3: TGTGCCAGCGCCCTCCCCGGGGGGGAGAAAGAGACCCAGTACTTC. Translating it yields CASALPGGEKETQYF.